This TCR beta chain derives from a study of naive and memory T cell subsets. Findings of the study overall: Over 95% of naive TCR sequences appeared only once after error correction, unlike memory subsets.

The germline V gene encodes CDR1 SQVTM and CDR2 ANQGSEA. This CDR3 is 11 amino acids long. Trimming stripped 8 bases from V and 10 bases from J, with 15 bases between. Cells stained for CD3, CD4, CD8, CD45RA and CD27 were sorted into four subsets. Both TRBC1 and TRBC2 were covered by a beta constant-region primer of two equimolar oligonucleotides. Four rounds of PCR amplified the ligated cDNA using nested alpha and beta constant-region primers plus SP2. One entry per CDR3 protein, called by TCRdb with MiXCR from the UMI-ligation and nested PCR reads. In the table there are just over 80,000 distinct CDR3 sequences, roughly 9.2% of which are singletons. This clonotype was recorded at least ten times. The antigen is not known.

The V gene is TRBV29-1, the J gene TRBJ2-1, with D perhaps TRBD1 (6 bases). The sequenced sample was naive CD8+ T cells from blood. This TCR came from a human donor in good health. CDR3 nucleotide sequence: TGCAGCATCGGGATTGGGGGCGAGCAGTTCTTC. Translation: CSIGIGGEQFF.